A selection of T cell receptor beta chains follows, all from one sample in a study of blood T cell repertoires in COVID-19. Some clones are missing from TCRdb's copy, which holds only in-frame ones; the method was immunoSEQ multiplex PCR. There are approximately 200,000 clones in the sample; 87% occur only once, and 2% to 2.5% lies in the top ten. Material: PBMCs or T cells enriched from blood (not recorded which). The receptor source for this set is a woman under 40 who had recovered from COVID-19. Each CDR3 is given with its conserved first and last residue. D genes are given only for firm matches. The size of a clone is reported for some rows only, either as once, few or many, or as a class for expanded clones.

>TRBV7-7|TRBJ2-1|TRBD2|NA
CASSLGLAGFDEQFF
TGTGCCAGCAGCCTAGGACTAGCAGGATTCGATGAGCAGTTCTTC
>TRBV5-5|TRBJ2-3|TRBD2|NA
CASSFGTSLADTQYF
TGTGCCAGCAGCTTCGGGACTAGCCTCGCAGATACGCAGTATTTT
>TRBV11-3|TRBJ2-3|TRBD2|NA
CASSTPPGGSSTDTQYF
TGTGCCAGCAGCACCCCCCCCGGGGGGTCGAGCACAGATACGCAGTATTTT
>TRBV7-9|TRBJ2-2|NA|NA
CASSPLIMKAGSRTGELFF
TGTGCCAGCAGCCCTCTGATTATGAAGGCGGGGTCGAGGACCGGGGAGCTGTTTTTT
>TRBV4-2|TRBJ2-1|NA|NA
CASSQDRGRDYNEQFF
TGTGCCAGCAGCCAAGATCGCGGCCGCGATTACAATGAGCAGTTCTTC
>TRBV10-1|TRBJ2-7|NA|few
CASSESRTSAYEQYF
TGCGCCAGCAGTGAGTCGAGGACTTCAGCCTACGAGCAGTACTTC
>TRBV6-2/TRBV6-3|TRBJ2-6|NA|NA
CASSYSVSGANVLTF
TGTGCCAGCAGTTACTCCGTCTCTGGGGCCAACGTCCTGACTTTC
>TRBV19|TRBJ1-2|NA|NA
CASRPLDSNYGYTF
TGTGCCAGTCGACCCCTAGACAGTAACTATGGCTACACCTTC
>TRBV11-2|TRBJ1-5|NA|NA
CASSEQGFGSNQPQHF
TGTGCCAGCAGCGAGCAGGGGTTTGGGAGCAATCAGCCCCAGCATTTT
>TRBV6-6|TRBJ2-7|NA|once
CASSFPVIGQAGGWQYF
TGTGCCAGCAGTTTCCCCGTTATCGGGCAGGCCGGAGGGTGGCAGTACTTC
>TRBV7-2|TRBJ2-7|NA|NA
CASSLAVSYEQYF
TGTGCCAGCAGCTTAGCGGTGAGCTACGAGCAGTACTTC
>TRBV5-4|TRBJ2-1|TRBD2|NA
CASSSYGRARNEQFF
TGTGCCAGCAGTTCCTACGGGAGGGCCCGCAATGAGCAGTTCTTC
>TRBV11-3|TRBJ2-2|NA|NA
CASSLEGGANTGELFF
TGTGCCAGCAGCTTAGAAGGGGGGGCGAACACCGGGGAGCTGTTTTTT
>TRBV3-1/TRBV3-2|TRBJ2-7|TRBD2|NA
CASSQDGTSGSTHEQYF
TGTGCCAGCAGCCAAGACGGGACTAGCGGGAGCACCCACGAGCAGTACTTC
>TRBV30|TRBJ1-1|NA|NA
CAWDYTEAFF
TGTGCCTGGGACTACACTGAAGCTTTCTTT
>TRBV5-5|TRBJ1-1|NA|NA
CASSRQIMNTEAFF
TGTGCCAGCAGCCGTCAGATCATGAACACTGAAGCTTTCTTT
>TRBV13|TRBJ2-7|TRBD2|NA
CASSSSPRAGEVEQYF
TGTGCCAGCAGCTCTAGCCCCCGGGCGGGAGAGGTGGAGCAGTACTTC
>TRBV9|TRBJ2-1|NA|NA
CASSGTVYNEQFF
TGTGCCAGCAGCGGGACAGTTTACAATGAGCAGTTCTTC
>TRBV10-3|TRBJ2-7|NA|few
CATWGQSYEQYF
TGTGCCACCTGGGGACAAAGCTACGAGCAGTACTTC
>TRBV11-3|TRBJ1-5|NA|NA
CASSFGNNNQPQHF
TGTGCCAGCAGCTTCGGGAACAACAATCAGCCCCAGCATTTT
>TRBV12-3/TRBV12-4|TRBJ2-1|TRBD2|NA
CATLRGANNEQFF
TGTGCCACCCTGCGGGGGGCTAACAATGAGCAGTTCTTC
>TRBV11-3|TRBJ2-7|TRBD1|NA
CASSGGDRGLAEQYF
TGTGCCAGCAGCGGTGGGGACAGGGGCCTCGCCGAGCAGTACTTC
>TRBV5-1|TRBJ1-6|NA|NA
CASRFTPLEGSSSYNSPLHF
TGCGCCAGCAGGTTCACCCCTTTGGAGGGGTCGAGCTCCTATAATTCACCCCTCCACTTT
>TRBV18|TRBJ1-1|NA|NA
CASSLTTLTSNTEAFF
TGTGCCAGCTCACTTACCACTTTAACTTCAAACACTGAAGCTTTCTTT
>TRBV7-2|TRBJ1-2|NA|NA
CASSFSTTVPYGYTF
TGTGCCAGCAGCTTCTCCACAACCGTACCCTATGGCTACACCTTC
>TRBV4-1|TRBJ1-4|NA|NA
CASSPSRGQVPNEKLFF
TGCGCCAGCAGCCCCAGCCGAGGGCAGGTCCCTAATGAAAAACTGTTTTTT
>TRBV6-5|TRBJ1-1|TRBD1|NA
CASSYGTAQGTEAFF
TGTGCCAGCAGTTACGGGACAGCCCAAGGCACTGAAGCTTTCTTT
>TRBV5-1|TRBJ1-2|TRBD1|NA
CASSSRTGPPDYTF
TGCGCCAGCAGCTCCCGGACAGGGCCTCCTGACTACACCTTC
>TRBV2|TRBJ2-1|NA|few
CASEDSQSSYNEQFF
TGTGCCAGCGAGGACAGTCAAAGCTCCTACAATGAGCAGTTCTTC
>TRBV30|TRBJ2-5|NA|NA
CAWSAGARETQYF
TGTGCCTGGAGTGCCGGAGCGCGGGAGACCCAGTACTTC
>TRBV14|TRBJ2-1|NA|few
CASSKESEQFF
TGTGCCAGCAGCAAAGAGAGCGAGCAGTTCTTC
>TRBV6-6|TRBJ2-3|TRBD1|NA
CASSRASRGLSTDTQYF
TGTGCCAGCAGTCGAGCCTCCAGGGGGCTTAGCACAGATACGCAGTATTTT
>TRBV7-2|TRBJ1-3|TRBD1|NA
CASSLVSGQAASGNTIYF
TGTGCCAGCAGCTTAGTGTCGGGACAGGCGGCCTCTGGAAACACCATATATTTT
>TRBV19|TRBJ2-7|TRBD2|NA
CATGGGNSYEQYF
TGTGCCACTGGGGGGGGAAACTCCTACGAGCAGTACTTC
>TRBV15|TRBJ2-5|NA|NA
CATSRDWQDSMAQYF
TGTGCCACCAGCAGAGATTGGCAGGACTCCATGGCCCAGTACTTC
>TRBV15|TRBJ2-5|TRBD2|NA
CATSNRRGEETQYF
TGTGCCACCAGCAACCGACGGGGGGAAGAGACCCAGTACTTC
>TRBV7-3|TRBJ2-5|NA|NA
CASSFVGGEETQYF
TGTGCCAGCAGCTTCGTCGGCGGAGAAGAGACCCAGTACTTC
>TRBV2|TRBJ2-5|TRBD2|few
CASSLTSGQETQYF
TGTGCCAGCAGCTTGACTAGCGGGCAAGAGACCCAGTACTTC
>TRBV7-2|TRBJ2-6|TRBD2|NA
CASSKRLAGAFSGANVLTF
TGTGCCAGCAGCAAGCGACTAGCGGGAGCCTTCTCTGGGGCCAACGTCCTGACTTTC